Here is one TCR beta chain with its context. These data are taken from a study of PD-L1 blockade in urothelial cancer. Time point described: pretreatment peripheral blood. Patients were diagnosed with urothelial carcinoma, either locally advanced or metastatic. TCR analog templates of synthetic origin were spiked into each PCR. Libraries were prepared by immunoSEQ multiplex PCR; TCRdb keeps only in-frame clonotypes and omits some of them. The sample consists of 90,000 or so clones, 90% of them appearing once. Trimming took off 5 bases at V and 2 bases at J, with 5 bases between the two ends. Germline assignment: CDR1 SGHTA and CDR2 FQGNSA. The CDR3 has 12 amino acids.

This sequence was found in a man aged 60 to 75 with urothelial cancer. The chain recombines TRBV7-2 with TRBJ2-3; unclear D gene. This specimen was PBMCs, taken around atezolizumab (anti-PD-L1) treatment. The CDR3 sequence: CASSLSTDTQYF. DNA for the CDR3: TGTGCCAGCAGCCTCTCCACAGATACGCAGTATTTT.